Following are 17 T cell receptor beta chains from one sample sequenced in a study of radiation and T cells in renal cell carcinoma. Time point indicated: blood 2 weeks post-SBRT. Specified treatment: 15 Gy SBRT to primary tumor, nephrectomy 4 weeks later. The protocol was immunoSEQ multiplex PCR, while the TCRdb copy is restricted to in-frame clones and leaves out a portion. The repertoire holds about 120,000 clones, with around four fifths as singletons. The source material was blood, sampled from a patient whose treatment included radiotherapy and nephrectomy. The source of these receptors is a woman aged 55-70 years with renal cell carcinoma.

This sequence joins TRBV19 and TRBJ2-3; TRBD2 matches 9 bases. The CDR3 has 15 residues. Germline assignment: CDR1 LNHDA and CDR2 SQIVND (reference sequence). Unmatched junction bases numbered 6, after V lost 1 base and J lost 7 bases. The CDR3 nucleotides read TGTGCCAGTAGTATAGCCGCGGGAGGGTTTAATACGCAGTATTTT. Translating it yields CASSIAAGGFNTQYF. Drawing the rest from reference TRBV19 and TRBJ2-3, the complete variable domain is DGGITQSPKYLFRKEGQNVTLSCEQNLNHDAMYWYRQDPGQGLRLIYYSQIVNDFQKGDIAEGYSVSREKKESFPLTVTSAQKNPTAFYLCASSIAAGGFNTQYFGPGTRLTVL.

The chain recombines TRBV6-6 with TRBJ1-2; a weak D match, TRBD1 (6 bases). In germline, CDR1 is MNHNY, CDR2 SVGAGI (reference sequence). V gave up 7 bases and J gave up 0 bases, with 9 bases separating them. This CDR3 is built from 13 residues. The CDR3 protein is CASTGGTNYGYTF. CDR3 DNA: TGTGCCAGCACGGGGGGCACTAACTATGGCTACACCTTC.

The chain joins TRBV2 to TRBJ2-1, with D possibly being TRBD1 (5 bases). Germline assignment: CDR1 SNHLY and CDR2 FYNNEI. V lost 7 bases and J 5 bases, leaving 9 bases between the germline ends. This CDR3 has 12 amino acids. Written as DNA, the CDR3 is TGTGCCAGCACCTTACAGGACAATGAGCAGTTCTTC. Translated: CASTLQDNEQFF.

This chain joins TRBV4-1 and TRBJ1-3, with no clear D. The V end was cut by 0 bases, the J end by 0 bases, with 3 bases between. Germline CDR1 MGHRA, CDR2 YSYEKL. The CDR3 runs to 14 residues. In nucleotides, the CDR3 is TGCGCCAGCAGCCAAGAGAGCTCTGGAAACACCATATATTTT. It codes for CASSQESSGNTIYF.

The table lists this clone with a count of one. The V call is TRBV2, the J call TRBJ2-2; D unresolved. The CDR3 is 16 residues long. Trimming left V 0 bases short and J 1 base short, with 9 bases between. CDR1 and CDR2 (germline): SNHLY, FYNNEI. The CDR3 spells CASSEAPGWNTGELFF. CDR3 nucleotide sequence: TGTGCCAGCAGTGAAGCGCCGGGCTGGAACACCGGGGAGCTGTTTTTT.

The rearrangement joins TRBV9 to TRBJ2-5, with D possibly matching TRBD2 (6 bases). The CDR3 sequence is 16 residues long. Germline V gene sequence: CDR1 SGDLS, CDR2 YYNGEE. Trimming removed 0 bases at V and 3 bases at J, with 15 bases between. The CDR3 here is CASSVATGTLKETQYF. The CDR3 bases are TGTGCCAGCAGCGTAGCAACCGGGACTCTAAAAGAGACCCAGTACTTC.

The chain joins TRBV6-5 to TRBJ2-5; D may be TRBD2 (5 bases). From germline, CDR1 is MNHEY and CDR2 SVGAGI. The CDR3 sequence is 15 residues long. Trimming pared 8 bases from V and 5 bases from J, leaving 21 bases between. This CDR3 is CASAMDFFRGETQYF. CDR3 in DNA: TGTGCCAGCGCCATGGACTTTTTTCGAGGGGAGACCCAGTACTTC.

The chain is built from TRBV18 and TRBJ2-1; D is possibly TRBD1 (5 bases). The germline CDR1 and CDR2 sequences are KGHSH and LQKENI. Trimming stripped 6 bases from V and 8 bases from J, with 11 bases between. The CDR3 sequence is 12 residues long. Written as DNA, the CDR3 is TGTGCCAGCTCCGTGACAGAATATGAGCAGTTCTTC. Amino acids: CASSVTEYEQFF.

V and J are TRBV4-1 and TRBJ1-3, with D perhaps TRBD1 (5 bases). CDR3 size: 15 residues. Germline-derived CDR1 and CDR2 are MGHRA and YSYEKL. The V and J ends lost 2 bases and 4 bases respectively, with 12 bases between them. This CDR3 is CASSQSRGTGNTIYF. Written as DNA, the CDR3 is TGCGCCAGCAGCCAATCGAGAGGGACCGGAAACACCATATATTTT.

CDR3 in amino acids: CASSLTGQGNTEAFF. The DNA of the CDR3 is TGTGCCAGCAGCCTTACGGGACAGGGCAACACTGAAGCTTTCTTT. The chain combines TRBV27 with TRBJ1-1; 9 nucleotides match TRBD1. This CDR3 has 15 amino acids. Per the germline V gene, CDR1 is MNHEY and CDR2 is SMNVEV (reference sequence). V was pared by 6 bases and J by 2 bases, with 7 bases of the junction left unmatched.

The rearrangement uses TRBV7-9 and TRBJ2-7; D is undetermined. This CDR3 is built from 14 residues. V was clipped by 4 bases and J by 0 bases, with 10 bases between them. In germline, CDR1 is SEHNR, CDR2 FQNEAQ (reference sequence). DNA for the CDR3: TGTGCCAGCAGCTCAATGGGTGTCTCCTACGAGCAGTACTTC. It translates to CASSSMGVSYEQYF.

V gene TRBV5-1 combines with J gene TRBJ2-2; 11 nucleotides align to TRBD1. Germline loops: CDR1 SGHRS, CDR2 YFSETQ. CDR3 length: 18 amino acids. V dropped 0 bases and J dropped 3; count of bases not matched to a gene: 7. As DNA, the CDR3 is TGCGCCAGCAGCTTGGCCGGACAGGGGGCGGCGGACACCGGGGAGCTGTTTTTT. Its translation is CASSLAGQGAADTGELFF.

The chain couples TRBV28 to TRBJ1-1; 8 bases align to TRBD1. Looked up from germline, CDR1 is MDHEN and CDR2 is SYDVKM. The CDR3 extends over 16 amino acids. V shed 2 bases and J 4 bases; nucleotides not matched to a gene: 9. The CDR3: CASSLQPGGVGTEAFF. The CDR3 region has the DNA TGTGCCAGCAGTTTACAACCAGGGGGCGTAGGCACTGAAGCTTTCTTT.

As DNA, the CDR3 is TGTGCCAGCAGCTTCGCGATCGGGGGCAGAAGGGGGGAGCTGTTTTTT. Protein product: CASSFAIGGRRGELFF. The chain is built from TRBV7-2 and TRBJ2-2; possibly TRBD1 or TRBD2 for D (6 bases each). Trimming took 3 bases from V and 8 from J, leaving 19 bases between them. The CDR3 loop spans 16 amino acids. Germline CDR1 and CDR2: SGHTA and FQGNSA.

V is TRBV2 and J is TRBJ1-2, with 7 bases aligning to TRBD1. Unmatched junction bases numbered 5, after V lost 4 bases and J lost 3 bases. This CDR3 contains 14 residues. Germline values: CDR1 SNHLY, CDR2 FYNNEI. CDR3: CASSVAGGDYGYTF. The CDR3 DNA follows: TGTGCCAGCAGTGTGGCAGGGGGAGACTATGGCTACACCTTC.

This rearrangement joins TRBV28 to TRBJ1-6; 8 nucleotides align to TRBD1. With 6 bases clipped from V and 5 bases from J, the junction kept 6 bases outside the gene matches. Germline values: CDR1 MDHEN, CDR2 SYDVKM. This CDR3 is built from 15 residues. The CDR3 reads CASRQGATNNSPLHF. The CDR3 bases are TGTGCCAGCAGGCAGGGGGCGACGAATAATTCACCCCTCCACTTT.

The gene calls are TRBV5-1 and TRBJ2-3, with D maybe TRBD2 (5 bases). The CDR3 is made up of 16 amino acids. Looked up from germline, CDR1 is SGHRS and CDR2 is YFSETQ. The V gene lost 4 bases and the J gene lost 4 bases, with 19 bases spanning the gap. CDR3 nucleotide sequence: TGCGCCAGCAGCCCGCGGTGGCTAGCCTCACCAGATACGCAGTATTTT. It translates to CASSPRWLASPDTQYF.